These 25 T cell receptor beta chains were sequenced from one sample in a study of CD8 T cells in ankylosing spondylitis. TCRdb analysed the 5' RACE reads with MiXCR anew, one entry per CDR3 protein. This table holds 250,000 to 350,000 distinct CDR3 sequences, around 21% found once. Sequenced sample: blood, either unsorted or a sorted T cell fraction (not recorded which). These receptors all stem from a female donor with ankylosing spondylitis or in good health (not recorded which).

This rearrangement joins TRBV20-1 to TRBJ1-1; 8 bases match TRBD1. The CDR3 totals 13 residues. J gave up 5 bases and V 0 bases, and 2 bases lay outside the gene matches. Germline V CDR1 and CDR2: DFQATT, SNEGSKA (reference sequence). CDR3 sequence (DNA): TGCAGTGCTAGAGAGTACAGGGGGACTGAAGCTTTCTTT. Translating it yields CSAREYRGTEAFF.

About this clonotype itself: A single base separates this from a much larger clone, so it may be a read error. The CDR3 spells CARSLEGTDTQYF. For the CDR3, the DNA is TGCGCCAGAAGCTTGGAAGGAACAGATACGCAGTATTTT. This sequence joins TRBV5-1 and TRBJ2-3; no definite D call. The CDR3 is 13 residues long. The germline CDR1 and CDR2 sequences are SGHRS and YFSETQ.

The rearrangement uses TRBV7-8 and TRBJ1-4; D may be TRBD1 (6 bases). Trimming shortened V by 5 bases and J by 7 bases, and 20 bases separated the two germline ends. This CDR3 comprises 16 residues. From germline, CDR1 is SGHVS and CDR2 FQNEAQ. Here the CDR3 reads CASSPIGGASGEKLFF. CDR3 sequence (DNA): TGTGCCAGCAGCCCAATCGGGGGGGCCTCGGGTGAAAAACTGTTTTTT.

The chain has TRBV7-2 and TRBJ1-2; D is undetermined. This CDR3 has 13 residues. Trimming took 1 base from V and 7 from J, leaving 10 bases between them. Germline V gene data show CDR1 as SGHTA and CDR2 as FQGNSA. CDR3 loop: CASSLGGFFGYTF. The CDR3 nucleotides are TGTGCCAGCAGCTTAGGAGGGTTCTTTGGCTACACCTTC.

The chain links TRBV7-8 to TRBJ2-1; no clear D gene. The CDR3 runs 16 residues. CDR1 and CDR2 from the germline V gene are SGHVS and FQNEAQ. The ends were cut back, 5 bases at V and 3 bases at J, with 17 bases in the middle. CDR3 protein: CASSPRRDALYNEQFF. The CDR3 DNA is TGTGCCAGCAGCCCGCGGCGAGACGCCCTCTACAATGAGCAGTTCTTC.

A few counts support this clonotype. The chain combines TRBV12-2 with TRBJ1-1. TRBV12-2 has pseudogene status. The CDR3 has 16 residues. The CDR3 loop reads CASRLAPLGLNTEAFF. The CDR3 coding sequence is TGTGCAAGTCGCTTAGCGCCCTTGGGCTTGAACACTGAAGCTTTCTTT.

V and J are TRBV7-8 and TRBJ2-7, with D maybe TRBD2 (5 bases). The CDR3 consists of 15 residues. From germline, CDR1 is SGHVS and CDR2 FQNEAQ. V lost 0 bases, J lost 1 base, and 10 bases lay in between. CDR3 protein: CASSLAEAASYEQYF. CDR3 bases: TGTGCCAGCAGCTTAGCTGAAGCGGCTTCCTACGAGCAGTACTTC.

In the case of this clonotype: A read error may be the cause here, since a much bigger clone is one base away. V and J are TRBV18 and TRBJ2-3, with D possibly being TRBD2 (6 bases). This CDR3 comprises 12 residues. Germline CDR1 reads KGHSH; CDR2 reads LQKENI. In DNA form, the CDR3 reads TGTGCCAGCCCACCACGGGAGGATACGCAGTATTTT. This sequence encodes CASPPREDTQYF.

In its sample, this clonotype was seen a few times. The V gene is TRBV20-1, the J gene TRBJ2-3; no clear D. Per the germline V gene, CDR1 is DFQATT and CDR2 is SNEGSKA (reference sequence). Trimming stripped 0 bases from V and 6 bases from J, with 10 bases between. CDR3 size: 13 residues. In nucleotides, the CDR3 is TGCAGTGCTAGAGATCCAGTCCGTGATACGCAGTATTTT. Encoded protein: CSARDPVRDTQYF.

There are many counts of this clonotype. The rearrangement uses TRBV29-1 and TRBJ2-3; no clear D. The V and J ends lost 5 bases and 4 bases respectively, with 13 bases between them. The CDR3 loop spans 13 amino acids. The germline V gene encodes CDR1 SQVTM and CDR2 ANQGSEA. In nucleotides, the CDR3 is TGCAGCGTTTCCGTAGACACTGCAGATACGCAGTATTTT. Protein: CSVSVDTADTQYF.

This chain uses TRBV28 with TRBJ1-5, with TRBD1 as a possible D gene (5 bases). The CDR3 loop spans 16 amino acids. V was shortened by 4 bases and J by 1 base, with 14 bases between the two germline ends. The germline V gene encodes CDR1 MDHEN and CDR2 SYDVKM. The DNA of the CDR3 is TGTGCCAGCAGTTGGGGGAGTCCTTCGAGCAATCAGCCCCAGCATTTT. Amino acids: CASSWGSPSSNQPQHF.

This rearrangement joins TRBV4-3 to TRBJ1-1; D uncertain. The CDR3 loop spans 13 amino acids. The V end was cut by 4 bases, the J end by 1 base, with 7 bases between. Germline V gene sequence: CDR1 LGHNA, CDR2 YSLEER. The CDR3 protein is CASSRWENTEAFF. For the CDR3, the DNA is TGCGCCAGCAGCCGATGGGAGAACACTGAAGCTTTCTTT.

This clonotype has just a few counts. This sequence joins TRBV6-1 and TRBJ2-5; possibly TRBD1 for D (5 bases). Germline V gene data show CDR1 as MNHNS and CDR2 as SASEGT. With 6 bases removed from V and 3 bases from J, the gap between germline ends came to 11 bases. The CDR3 length is 13 residues. CDR3 sequence reads: CASSREREETQYF. Here the CDR3 DNA reads TGTGCCAGCAGCAGGGAAAGGGAAGAGACCCAGTACTTC.

This clonotype was seen once. The chain uses TRBV11-2 and TRBJ2-1, with 9 bases that match TRBD1. This CDR3 spans 18 amino acids. Germline V gene lookup returns CDR1 SGHAT and CDR2 FQNNGV. Trimming cost V 5 bases and J 9 bases; bases outside gene matches: 20. This chain's CDR3 is CASSPVQTGGRGRGEQFF. As DNA, the CDR3 is TGTGCCAGCAGCCCAGTCCAGACAGGGGGAAGAGGGAGAGGTGAGCAGTTCTTC.

This clonotype was picked up a small number of times. The J gene is TRBJ2-6, the V gene TRBV6-2 or TRBV6-3, with TRBD2 as a possible D gene (6 bases). CDR3 length equals 16 residues. The V end lost 2 bases, the J end lost 1 base, and 9 bases lay between the germline ends. Germline loops: CDR1 MNHEY, CDR2 SVGEGT. CDR3 amino acids: CASSYPGRSGANVLTF. CDR3 nucleotides: TGTGCCAGCAGTTACCCCGGGAGATCTGGGGCCAACGTCCTGACTTTC.

This clonotype appeared a few times. The chain carries TRBV10-3 and TRBJ2-1, with TRBD1 matching 12 bases. CDR1 is ENHRY and CDR2 is SYGVKD in the germline V gene. With 2 bases clipped from V and 5 bases from J, the junction kept 4 bases outside the gene matches. The CDR3 is 16 amino acids. In DNA, the CDR3 is TGTGCCATCAGTGAGCCGGGACAGGGGGCTGACAATGAGCAGTTCTTC. Protein sequence: CAISEPGQGADNEQFF.

This clonotype was counted between two and nine times. The gene calls are TRBV10-3 and TRBJ2-5, with 7 nucleotides matching TRBD2. There are 14 residues in the CDR3. CDR1 ENHRY and CDR2 SYGVKD come from the germline V gene. Trimming took 8 bases from V and 4 from J; bases not matched to a gene: 10. The CDR3 region is CAISPGGGRETQYF. CDR3 DNA: TGTGCCATCTCCCCGGGCGGGGGAAGAGAGACCCAGTACTTC.

This clonotype was picked up a small number of times. The chain recombines TRBV20-1 with TRBJ1-5, with TRBD1 matching over 9 bases. This CDR3 comprises 14 residues. CDR1 is DFQATT and CDR2 is SNEGSKA in the germline V gene (reference sequence). V shed 6 bases, J shed 4 bases, and the junction held 7 bases outside the gene matches. The DNA for the CDR3 is TGCAGTGCGAGGACAGGGGCTGGGAATCAGCCCCAGCATTTT. Its translation: CSARTGAGNQPQHF.

This clonotype was found once. J is TRBJ1-6 and V is TRBV11-3, with TRBD1 matching 10 bases. This CDR3 region has 14 residues. The V and J ends lost 5 bases and 7 bases, in that order; junction bases with no gene match: 2. CDR1 is SGHNT, CDR2 YENEEA, per germline. The CDR3 sequence is CASSRGQGNSPLHF. Written as DNA, the CDR3 is TGTGCCAGCAGCCGGGGACAGGGGAATTCACCCCTCCACTTT.

At least ten counts were recorded for this clonotype. V and J are TRBV12-3 or TRBV12-4 and TRBJ2-5; TRBD2 aligns across 12 bases. J gave up 4 bases and V 6 bases, and 6 bases lay outside the gene matches. CDR3 length equals 15 residues. CDR3 nucleotides: TGTGCCAGCAGCCAAGTGGGACTAGCGGGAGAGACCCAGTACTTC. It encodes CASSQVGLAGETQYF.

V usage is TRBV6-5 and J usage is TRBJ2-3; 12 nucleotides line up with TRBD1. The CDR3 is 16 amino acids. The germline CDR1 and CDR2 sequences are MNHEY and SVGAGI. After removal of 0 bases from V and 9 bases from J, the junction contained 7 bases not matched to a gene. In nucleotides, the CDR3 is TGTGCCAGCAGTTACTCTGGGACAGGGGGCGTCGCGACGCAGTATTTT. Protein product: CASSYSGTGGVATQYF.

The chain employs TRBV7-9 and TRBJ2-3; TRBD1 or TRBD2 may be the D gene (5 bases each). V lost 5 bases and J lost 6, with 15 bases in between. The CDR3 covers 14 residues. CDR1 is SEHNR, CDR2 FQNEAQ, per germline (reference sequence). The CDR3 loop reads CASSINVGTDTQYF. The CDR3 region has the DNA TGTGCCAGCAGCATAAACGTAGGGACGGATACGCAGTATTTT.

The chain is built from TRBV30 and TRBJ2-7; D ambiguous. The V and J ends lost 1 base and 2 bases respectively, with 9 bases between them. The CDR3 has 13 residues. From germline, CDR1 is GTSNPN and CDR2 SVGIG (reference sequence). CDR3 region: CAWSGNTAYEQYF. CDR3 bases: TGTGCCTGGAGTGGGAACACAGCCTACGAGCAGTACTTC.

In this sample, this clonotype turned up a few times. The V call is TRBV20-1, the J call TRBJ2-5, with D maybe TRBD1 (6 bases). The CDR3 extends over 14 amino acids. Per the germline V gene, CDR1 is DFQATT and CDR2 is SNEGSKA (reference sequence). Trimming cost V 1 base and J 5 bases, with 14 bases left between them. In DNA, the CDR3 is TGCAGTGCTAGAGCGGCAGGGGTGAAGGAGACCCAGTACTTC. This gives the protein CSARAAGVKETQYF.

This clonotype was detected a few times. The chain joins TRBV29-1 to TRBJ2-7; 8 bases align to TRBD2. The V and J ends lost 5 bases and 6 bases, in that order; junction bases with no gene match: 9. CDR1 is SQVTM, CDR2 ANQGSEA, per germline. The length of the CDR3 is 13 residues. The CDR3 nucleotides are TGCAGCGTTACATCCGGGGGGGCAGGCGAGCAGTACTTC. This translates into CSVTSGGAGEQYF.